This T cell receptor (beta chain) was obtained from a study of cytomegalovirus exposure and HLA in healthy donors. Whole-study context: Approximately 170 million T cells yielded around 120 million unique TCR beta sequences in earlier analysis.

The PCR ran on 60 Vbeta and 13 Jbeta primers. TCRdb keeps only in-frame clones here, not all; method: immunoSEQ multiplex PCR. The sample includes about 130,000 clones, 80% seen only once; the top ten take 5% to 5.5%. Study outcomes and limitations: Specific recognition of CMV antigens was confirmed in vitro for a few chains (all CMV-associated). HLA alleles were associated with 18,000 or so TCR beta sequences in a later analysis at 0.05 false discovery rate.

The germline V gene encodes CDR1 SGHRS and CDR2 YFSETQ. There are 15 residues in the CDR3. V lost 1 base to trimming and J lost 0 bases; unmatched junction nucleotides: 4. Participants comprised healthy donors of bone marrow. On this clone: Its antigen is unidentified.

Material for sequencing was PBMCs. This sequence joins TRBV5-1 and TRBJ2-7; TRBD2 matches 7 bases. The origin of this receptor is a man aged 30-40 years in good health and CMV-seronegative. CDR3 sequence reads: CASSLSLADSYEQYF. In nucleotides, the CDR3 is TGCGCCAGCAGCTTGTCCCTAGCGGACTCCTACGAGCAGTACTTC.